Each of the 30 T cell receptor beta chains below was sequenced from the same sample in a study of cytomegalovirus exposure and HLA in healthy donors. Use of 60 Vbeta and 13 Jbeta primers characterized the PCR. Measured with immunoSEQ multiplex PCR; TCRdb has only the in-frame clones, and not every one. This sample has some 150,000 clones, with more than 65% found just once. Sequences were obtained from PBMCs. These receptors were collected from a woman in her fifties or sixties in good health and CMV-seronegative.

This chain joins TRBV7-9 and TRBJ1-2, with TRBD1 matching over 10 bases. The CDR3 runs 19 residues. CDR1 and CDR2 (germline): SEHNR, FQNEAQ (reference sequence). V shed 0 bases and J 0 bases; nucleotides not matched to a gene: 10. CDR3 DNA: TGTGCCAGCAGCTTAGCGGAACGGACAGGGGGTCTTGCTAACTATGGCTACACCTTC. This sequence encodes CASSLAERTGGLANYGYTF.

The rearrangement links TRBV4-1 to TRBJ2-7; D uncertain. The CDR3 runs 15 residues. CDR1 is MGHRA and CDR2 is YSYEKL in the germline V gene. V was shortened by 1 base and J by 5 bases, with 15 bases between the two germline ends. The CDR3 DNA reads TGCGCCAGCAGCCAAGGCTTAGAACGATCCCACGAGCAGTACTTC. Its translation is CASSQGLERSHEQYF.

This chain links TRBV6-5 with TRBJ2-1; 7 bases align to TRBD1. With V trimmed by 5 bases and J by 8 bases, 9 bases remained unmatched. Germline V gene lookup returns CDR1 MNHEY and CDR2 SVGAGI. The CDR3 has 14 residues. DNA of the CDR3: TGTGCCAGCAGTAATCCCAACAGGGGCGATGAGCAGTTCTTC. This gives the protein CASSNPNRGDEQFF.

The CDR3: CASSPDSSYNEQFF. DNA of the CDR3: TGTGCCAGCAGCCCCGATAGCTCCTACAATGAGCAGTTCTTC. The gene calls are TRBV11-3 and TRBJ2-1; D gene uncertain. Germline V gene data show CDR1 as SGHNT and CDR2 as YENEEA. The CDR3 has 14 amino acids. Trimming stripped 5 bases from V and 0 bases from J, with 8 bases between.

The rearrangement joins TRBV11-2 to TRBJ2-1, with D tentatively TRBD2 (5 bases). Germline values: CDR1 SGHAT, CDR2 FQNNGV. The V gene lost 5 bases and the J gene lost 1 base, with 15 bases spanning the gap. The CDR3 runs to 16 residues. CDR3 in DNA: TGTGCCAGCAGCCCCCGAACTAGTACGTCCTACAATGAGCAGTTCTTC. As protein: CASSPRTSTSYNEQFF.

The DNA of the CDR3 is TGTGCCAGCAGACCTCCGGGACAGGGCAACGAGCAGTACTTC. The encoded protein is CASRPPGQGNEQYF. This chain connects TRBV6-5 to TRBJ2-7, with TRBD1 matching 9 bases. Germline lookup yields CDR1 MNHEY and CDR2 SVGAGI. The V segment lost 6 bases and the J segment 5 bases; nucleotides outside the gene matches: 8. This CDR3 spans 14 amino acids.

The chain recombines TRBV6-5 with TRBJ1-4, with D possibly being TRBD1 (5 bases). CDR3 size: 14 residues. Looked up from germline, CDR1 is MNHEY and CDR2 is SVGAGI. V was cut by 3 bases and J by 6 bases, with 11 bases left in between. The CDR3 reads CASSYGQGDEKLFF. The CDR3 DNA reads TGTGCCAGCAGTTATGGGCAGGGCGATGAAAAACTGTTTTTT.

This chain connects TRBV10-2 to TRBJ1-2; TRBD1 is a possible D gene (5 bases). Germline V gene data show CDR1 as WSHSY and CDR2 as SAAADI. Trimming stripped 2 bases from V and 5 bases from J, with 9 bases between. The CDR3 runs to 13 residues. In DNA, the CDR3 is TGCGCCAGCAGTGAGAGGGGTCCATATGGCTACACCTTC. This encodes CASSERGPYGYTF.

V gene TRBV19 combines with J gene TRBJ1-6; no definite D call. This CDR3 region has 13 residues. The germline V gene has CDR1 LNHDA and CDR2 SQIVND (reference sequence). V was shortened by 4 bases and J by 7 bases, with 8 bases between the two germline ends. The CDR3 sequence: CASSTLPNSPLHF. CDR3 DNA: TGTGCCAGTAGTACCCTCCCGAATTCACCCCTCCACTTT.

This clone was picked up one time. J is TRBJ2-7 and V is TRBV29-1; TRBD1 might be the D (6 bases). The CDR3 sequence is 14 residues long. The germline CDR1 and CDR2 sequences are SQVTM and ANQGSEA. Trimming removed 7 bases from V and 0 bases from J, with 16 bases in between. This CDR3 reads CSALLTGSSYEQYF. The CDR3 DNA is TGCAGCGCCCTACTCACAGGGAGCTCCTACGAGCAGTACTTC.

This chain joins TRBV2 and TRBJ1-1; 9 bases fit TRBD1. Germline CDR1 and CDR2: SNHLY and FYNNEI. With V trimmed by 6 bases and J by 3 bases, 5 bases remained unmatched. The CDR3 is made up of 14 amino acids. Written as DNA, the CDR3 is TGTGCCAGCAGCCGGACAGGGGCGGACACTGAAGCTTTCTTT. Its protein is CASSRTGADTEAFF.

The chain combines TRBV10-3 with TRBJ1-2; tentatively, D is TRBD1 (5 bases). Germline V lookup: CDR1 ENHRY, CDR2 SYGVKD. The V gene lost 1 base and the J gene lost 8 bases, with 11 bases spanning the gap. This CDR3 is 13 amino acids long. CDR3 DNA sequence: TGTGCCATCAGTGAGTTCGGGGGGATGGGCTACACCTTC. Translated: CAISEFGGMGYTF.

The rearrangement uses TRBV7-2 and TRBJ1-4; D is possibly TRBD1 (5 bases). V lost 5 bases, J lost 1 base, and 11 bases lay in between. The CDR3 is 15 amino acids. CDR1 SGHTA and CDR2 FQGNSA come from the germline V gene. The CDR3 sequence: CASSPYRLTNEKLFF. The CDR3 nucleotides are TGTGCCAGCAGCCCCTACAGGTTAACTAATGAAAAACTGTTTTTT.

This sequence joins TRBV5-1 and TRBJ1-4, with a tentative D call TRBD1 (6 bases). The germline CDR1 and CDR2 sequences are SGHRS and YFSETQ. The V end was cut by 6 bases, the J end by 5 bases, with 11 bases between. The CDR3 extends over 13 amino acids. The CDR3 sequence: CASTSGANEKLFF. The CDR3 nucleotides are TGCGCCAGCACCTCAGGGGCCAATGAAAAACTGTTTTTT.

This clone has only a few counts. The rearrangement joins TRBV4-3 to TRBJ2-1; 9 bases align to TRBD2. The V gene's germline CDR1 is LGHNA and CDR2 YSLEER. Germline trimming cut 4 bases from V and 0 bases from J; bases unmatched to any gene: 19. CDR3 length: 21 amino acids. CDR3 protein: CASSPVPGGGGGKFSYNEQFF. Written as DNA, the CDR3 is TGCGCCAGCAGCCCTGTACCGGGGGGCGGGGGGGGCAAATTCTCCTACAATGAGCAGTTCTTC.

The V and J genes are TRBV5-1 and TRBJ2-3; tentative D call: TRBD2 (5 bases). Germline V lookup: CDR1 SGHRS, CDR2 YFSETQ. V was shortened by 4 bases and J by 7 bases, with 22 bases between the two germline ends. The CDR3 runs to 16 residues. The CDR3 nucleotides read TGCGCCAGCAGCCCTTGGGCCGCGGCGGGCAAAAATACGCAGTATTTT. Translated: CASSPWAAAGKNTQYF.

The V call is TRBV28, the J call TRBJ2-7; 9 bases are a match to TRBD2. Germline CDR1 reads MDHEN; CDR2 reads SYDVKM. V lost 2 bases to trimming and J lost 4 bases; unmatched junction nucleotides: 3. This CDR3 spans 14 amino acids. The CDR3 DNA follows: TGTGCCAGCAGTTTAGGCGGGGGGGAATACGAGCAGTACTTC. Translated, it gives CASSLGGGEYEQYF. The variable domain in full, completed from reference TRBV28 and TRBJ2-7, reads DVKVTQSSRYLVKRTGEKVFLECVQDMDHENMFWYRQDPGLGLRLIYFSYDVKMKEKGDIPEGYSVSREKKERFSLILESASTNQTSMYLCASSLGGGEYEQYFGPGTRLTVT.

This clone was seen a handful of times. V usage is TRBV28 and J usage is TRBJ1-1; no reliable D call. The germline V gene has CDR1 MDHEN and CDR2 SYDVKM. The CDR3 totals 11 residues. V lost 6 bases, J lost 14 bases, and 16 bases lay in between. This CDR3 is CASRQLEGTFF. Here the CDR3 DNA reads TGTGCCAGCAGGCAGTTAGAGGGAACGTTCTTT.

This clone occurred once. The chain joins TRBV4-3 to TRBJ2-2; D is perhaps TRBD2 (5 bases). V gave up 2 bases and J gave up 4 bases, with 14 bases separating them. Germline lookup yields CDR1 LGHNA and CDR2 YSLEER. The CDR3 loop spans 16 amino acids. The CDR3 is CASSQTLTGSTGELFF. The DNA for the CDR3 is TGCGCCAGCAGCCAAACGTTGACGGGGTCCACCGGGGAGCTGTTTTTT.

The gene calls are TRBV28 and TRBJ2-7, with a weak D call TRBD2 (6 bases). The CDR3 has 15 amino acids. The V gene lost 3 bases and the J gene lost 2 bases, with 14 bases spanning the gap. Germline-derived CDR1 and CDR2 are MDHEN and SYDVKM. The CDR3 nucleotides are TGTGCCAGCAGTTTCAGGGCGGGACCTGCCTACGAGCAGTACTTC. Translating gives CASSFRAGPAYEQYF.

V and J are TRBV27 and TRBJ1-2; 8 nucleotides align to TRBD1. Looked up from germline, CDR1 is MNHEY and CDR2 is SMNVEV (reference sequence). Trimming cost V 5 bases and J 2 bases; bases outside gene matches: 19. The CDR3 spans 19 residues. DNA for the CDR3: TGTGCCAGCAGTACCTTGGCCGGGACAGGAGGTGTATGGAACTATGGCTACACCTTC. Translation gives CASSTLAGTGGVWNYGYTF.

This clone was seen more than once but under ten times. CDR3 in DNA: TGTGCCAGTAGTATCGGACTAGCGGGGGGGCCAAGCACAGATACGCAGTATTTT. This codes for CASSIGLAGGPSTDTQYF. The chain recombines TRBV19 with TRBJ2-3; 15 bases fit TRBD2. CDR1 and CDR2 (germline): LNHDA, SQIVND (reference sequence). The CDR3 runs to 18 residues. The junction had 4 bases not matched to a gene; V was cut back by 3 bases and J by 0 bases.

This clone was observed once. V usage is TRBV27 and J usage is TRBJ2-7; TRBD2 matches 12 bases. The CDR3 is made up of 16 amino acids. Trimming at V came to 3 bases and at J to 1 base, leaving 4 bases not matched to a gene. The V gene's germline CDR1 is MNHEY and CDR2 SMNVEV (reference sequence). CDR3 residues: CASSFILAGGSYEQYF. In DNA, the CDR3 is TGTGCCAGCAGTTTCATACTAGCGGGAGGATCCTACGAGCAGTACTTC.

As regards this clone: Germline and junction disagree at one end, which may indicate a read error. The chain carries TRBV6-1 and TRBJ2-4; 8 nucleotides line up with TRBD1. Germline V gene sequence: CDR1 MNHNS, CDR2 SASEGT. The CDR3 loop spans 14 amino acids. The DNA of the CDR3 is TGTGCCAGCAGTGAAACGGGCTCCGGCAGGGGGCATAGTTTC. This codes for CASSETGSGRGHSF.

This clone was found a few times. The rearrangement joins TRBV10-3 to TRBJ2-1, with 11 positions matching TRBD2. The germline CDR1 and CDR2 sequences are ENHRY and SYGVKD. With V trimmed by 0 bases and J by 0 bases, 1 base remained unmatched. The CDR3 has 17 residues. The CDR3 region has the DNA TGTGCCATCAGTGAGTCCGGGACTAGCGGCTCCTACAATGAGCAGTTCTTC. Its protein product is CAISESGTSGSYNEQFF.

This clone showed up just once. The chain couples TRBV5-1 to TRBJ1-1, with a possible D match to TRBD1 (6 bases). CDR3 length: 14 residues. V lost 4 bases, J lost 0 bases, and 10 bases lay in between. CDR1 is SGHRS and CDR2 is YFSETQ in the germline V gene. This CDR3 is CASSKDRLNTEAFF. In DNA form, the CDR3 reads TGCGCCAGCAGCAAAGACAGGCTGAACACTGAAGCTTTCTTT.

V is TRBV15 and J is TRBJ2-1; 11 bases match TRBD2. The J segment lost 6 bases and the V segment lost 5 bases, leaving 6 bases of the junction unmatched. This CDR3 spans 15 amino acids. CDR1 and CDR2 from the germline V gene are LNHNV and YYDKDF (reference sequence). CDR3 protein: CATSPEGLAANEQFF. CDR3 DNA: TGTGCCACCAGCCCCGAGGGACTAGCGGCCAATGAGCAGTTCTTC.

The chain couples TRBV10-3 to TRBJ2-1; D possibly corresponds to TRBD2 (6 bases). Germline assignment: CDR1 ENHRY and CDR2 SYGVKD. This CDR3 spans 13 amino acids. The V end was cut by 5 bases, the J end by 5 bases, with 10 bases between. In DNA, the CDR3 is TGTGCCATCAGTTGGGACTTAAACAATGAGCAGTTCTTC. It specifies CAISWDLNNEQFF.

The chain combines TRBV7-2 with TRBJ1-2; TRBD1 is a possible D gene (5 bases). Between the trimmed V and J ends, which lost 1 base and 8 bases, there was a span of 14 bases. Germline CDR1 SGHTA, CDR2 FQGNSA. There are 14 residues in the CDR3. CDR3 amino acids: CASSLDGGLGGYTF. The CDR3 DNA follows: TGTGCCAGCAGCTTAGATGGGGGGTTAGGCGGCTACACCTTC.

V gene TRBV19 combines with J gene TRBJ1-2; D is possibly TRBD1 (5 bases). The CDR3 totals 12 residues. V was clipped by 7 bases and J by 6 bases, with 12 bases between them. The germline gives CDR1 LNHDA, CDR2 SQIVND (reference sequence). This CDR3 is CASISGYNGYTF. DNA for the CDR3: TGTGCCAGTATATCAGGGTATAATGGCTACACCTTC.